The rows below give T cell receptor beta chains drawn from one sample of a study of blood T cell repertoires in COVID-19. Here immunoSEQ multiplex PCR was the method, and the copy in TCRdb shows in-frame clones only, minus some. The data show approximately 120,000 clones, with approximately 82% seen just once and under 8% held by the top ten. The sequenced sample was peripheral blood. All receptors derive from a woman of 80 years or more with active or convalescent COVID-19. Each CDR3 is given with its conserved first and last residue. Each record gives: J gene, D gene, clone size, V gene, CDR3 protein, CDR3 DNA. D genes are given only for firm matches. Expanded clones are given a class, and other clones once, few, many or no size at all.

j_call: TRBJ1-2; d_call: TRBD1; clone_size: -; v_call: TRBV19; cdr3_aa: CASSTRTGGSNYGYTF; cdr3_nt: TGTGCCAGTAGTACCCGGACAGGTGGAAGTAACTATGGCTACACCTTC
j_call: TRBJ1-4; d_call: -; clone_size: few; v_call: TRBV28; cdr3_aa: CASSLTPVVVSGVFF; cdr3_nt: TGTGCCAGCAGTTTAACCCCCGTAGTTGTCTCCGGGGTGTTTTTT
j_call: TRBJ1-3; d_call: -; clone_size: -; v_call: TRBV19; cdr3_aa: CASRSAGNTIYF; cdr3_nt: TGTGCCAGTAGGTCAGCTGGAAACACCATATATTTT
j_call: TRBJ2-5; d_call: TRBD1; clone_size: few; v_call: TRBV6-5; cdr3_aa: CASWTGQETQYF; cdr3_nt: TGTGCCAGCTGGACAGGGCAAGAGACCCAGTACTTC
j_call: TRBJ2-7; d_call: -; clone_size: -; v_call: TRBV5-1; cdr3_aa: CASSLAGSPGEQYF; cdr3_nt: TGCGCCAGCAGCTTGGCCGGGTCCCCGGGCGAGCAGTACTTC
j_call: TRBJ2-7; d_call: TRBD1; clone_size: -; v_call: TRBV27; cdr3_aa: CASSKGDRAWEQYF; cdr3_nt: TGTGCCAGCAGCAAGGGGGACAGGGCATGGGAGCAGTACTTC
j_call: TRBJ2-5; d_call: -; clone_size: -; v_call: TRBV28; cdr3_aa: CASRGLHQETQYF; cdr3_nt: TGTGCCAGCAGGGGACTGCACCAAGAGACCCAGTACTTC
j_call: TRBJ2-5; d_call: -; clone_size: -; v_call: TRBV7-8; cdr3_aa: CASSQGQWLRETQYF; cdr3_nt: TGTGCCAGCAGCCAAGGACAGTGGCTGCGAGAGACCCAGTACTTC
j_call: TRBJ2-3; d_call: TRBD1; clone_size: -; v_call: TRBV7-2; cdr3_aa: CASSLWGQKTDTQYF; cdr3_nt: TGTGCCAGCAGCTTATGGGGACAGAAAACAGATACGCAGTATTTT
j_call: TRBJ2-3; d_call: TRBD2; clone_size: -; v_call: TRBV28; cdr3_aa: CASSFKASGRGTDTQYF; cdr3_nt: TGTGCCAGCAGTTTTAAGGCTAGCGGGAGAGGTACAGATACGCAGTATTTT
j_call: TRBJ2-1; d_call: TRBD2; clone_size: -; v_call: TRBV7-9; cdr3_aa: CASSLVRTSGRPEQFF; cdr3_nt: TGTGCCAGCAGCTTAGTTAGGACTAGCGGGAGGCCGGAGCAGTTCTTC
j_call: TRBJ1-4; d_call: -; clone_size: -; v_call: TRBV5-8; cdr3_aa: CASSLASGVGKKLFF; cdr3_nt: TGTGCCAGCAGCTTGGCCTCAGGGGTGGGGAAAAAACTGTTTTTT
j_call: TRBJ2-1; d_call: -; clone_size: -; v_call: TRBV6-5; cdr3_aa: CASSYSGLASNEQFF; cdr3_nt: TGTGCCAGCAGTTACTCCGGCCTAGCTAGCAATGAGCAGTTCTTC
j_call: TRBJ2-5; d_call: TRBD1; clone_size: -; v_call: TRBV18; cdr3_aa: CASSPMTGGGQETQYF; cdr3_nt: TGTGCCAGCTCACCGATGACAGGGGGGGGCCAAGAGACCCAGTACTTC
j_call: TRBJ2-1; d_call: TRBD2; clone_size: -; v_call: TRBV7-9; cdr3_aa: CASSLGLAGARNEQFF; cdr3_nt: TGTGCCAGCAGCTTAGGTCTAGCGGGAGCGAGGAATGAGCAGTTCTTC
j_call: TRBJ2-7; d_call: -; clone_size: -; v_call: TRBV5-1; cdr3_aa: CASSLGPRTPSSYEQYF; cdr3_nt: TGCGCCAGCAGCTTGGGGCCAAGGACACCGTCCTCCTACGAGCAGTACTTC
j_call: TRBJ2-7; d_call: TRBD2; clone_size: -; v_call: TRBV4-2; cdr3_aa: CASSQQTGTSGAYEQYF; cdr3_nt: TGTGCCAGCAGCCAGCAGACCGGGACTAGCGGTGCCTACGAGCAGTACTTC